Each of the 26 T cell receptor beta chains below was sequenced from the same sample in a study of blood T cell repertoires in COVID-19 (dated by TCRdb to the early 2020s). The library relied on the immunoSEQ multiplex PCR assay. TCRdb carries this immuneACCESS record with in-frame sequences only. Its versions omit some clonotypes, under half of them owing to an unresolved V gene in the studies checked, with the rest unexplained. The sample data list some 320,000 clones, and about nine tenths of these were observed just once. Of the sample, around 2.5% is held by the ten largest clones. The material sequenced was PBMCs or T cells enriched from blood (not recorded which). The receptors derive from a man aged 60 to 69 who had recovered from COVID-19.

This chain joins TRBV27 and TRBJ1-2; D gene ambiguous. V dropped 6 bases and J dropped 0 bases, with 11 bases sitting between them. The CDR3 contains 14 residues. Germline CDR1 is MNHEY and CDR2 is SMNVEV (reference sequence). The CDR3 loop is CASRTRGSNYGYTF. For the CDR3, the DNA is TGTGCCAGCAGGACGAGAGGTTCTAACTATGGCTACACCTTC.

This clone was seen more than once but under ten times. The V and J genes are TRBV7-9 and TRBJ2-7; TRBD1 matches 9 bases. The germline CDR1 and CDR2 sequences are SEHNR and FQNEAQ (reference sequence). The CDR3 covers 16 residues. V lost 7 bases, J lost 6 bases, and 16 bases stayed unmatched. CDR3 bases: TGTGCCAGCAACAAACACTCGACAGGGGGAACAAGCGAGCAGTACTTC. This translates into CASNKHSTGGTSEQYF. Combining the CDR3 with reference TRBV7-9 and TRBJ2-7 gives the whole variable domain DTGVSQNPRHKITKRGQNVTFRCDPISEHNRLYWYRQTLGQGPEFLTYFQNEAQLEKSRLLSDRFSAERPKGSFSTLEIQRTEQGDSAMYLCASNKHSTGGTSEQYFGPGTRLTVT.

This sequence joins TRBV24-1 and TRBJ2-3; 8 nucleotides line up with TRBD2. The CDR3 has 13 amino acids. Germline V lookup: CDR1 KGHDR, CDR2 SFDVKD. V shed 7 bases, J shed 6 bases, and the junction held 5 bases outside the gene matches. CDR3 bases: TGTGCCACCAGGGGGACTAGTGGCGATACGCAGTATTTT. Residues: CATRGTSGDTQYF.

This clone was counted a few times. The chain carries TRBV24-1 and TRBJ1-2; no clear D gene. CDR1 and CDR2 from the germline V gene are KGHDR and SFDVKD. V shed 1 base and J shed 4 bases, with 9 bases lying between them. This CDR3 region has 14 residues. The CDR3 DNA follows: TGTGCCACCAGTGATTTCGACAACTCCTATGGCTACACCTTC. It specifies CATSDFDNSYGYTF.

The table lists this clone with a count of one. The rearrangement uses TRBV11-2 and TRBJ2-1; 9 bases line up with TRBD1. The CDR3 covers 14 residues. Germline-derived CDR1 and CDR2 are SGHAT and FQNNGV. V was clipped by 5 bases and J by 7 bases; unmatched bases: 6. In nucleotides, the CDR3 is TGTGCCAGCAGCCGGGACAGGGCTTCAAATGAGCAGTTCTTC. Amino acids: CASSRDRASNEQFF.

This chain uses TRBV18 with TRBJ2-2; tentative D call: TRBD2 (6 bases). Trimming shortened V by 6 bases and J by 1 base, and 15 bases separated the two germline ends. This CDR3 region has 16 residues. Germline CDR1 is KGHSH and CDR2 is LQKENI. The CDR3 nucleotides read TGTGCCAGCTCGCTTAACGGGGGAAAGAACACCGGGGAGCTGTTTTTT. Protein product: CASSLNGGKNTGELFF.

The rearrangement links TRBV7-9 to TRBJ1-4; maybe TRBD1 (5 bases). Germline values: CDR1 SEHNR, CDR2 FQNEAQ (reference sequence). CDR3 length: 13 residues. Trimming pared 5 bases from V and 7 bases from J, leaving 11 bases between. CDR3 region: CASSLSGGEKLFF. The CDR3 bases are TGTGCCAGCAGCCTCTCCGGGGGTGAAAAACTGTTTTTT.

This clone was seen a handful of times. The chain couples TRBV4-2 to TRBJ1-1; D is unclear. The CDR3 loop spans 14 amino acids. Germline loops: CDR1 LGHNA, CDR2 YNFKEQ. Trimming left V 0 bases short and J 5 bases short, with 10 bases between. CDR3 sequence: CASSQDLLKTEAFF. DNA for the CDR3: TGTGCCAGCAGCCAAGATCTATTAAAGACTGAAGCTTTCTTT.

The chain links TRBV24-1 to TRBJ1-5; 9 bases align to TRBD1. CDR1 KGHDR and CDR2 SFDVKD come from the germline V gene. This CDR3 spans 16 amino acids. V shed 4 bases and J 1 base; nucleotides not matched to a gene: 4. The CDR3 DNA sequence: TGTGCCACCAGTGACAACAGGGGGCCAAGCAATCAGCCCCAGCATTTT. Its translation: CATSDNRGPSNQPQHF.

This clone was detected a few times. The chain couples TRBV2 to TRBJ2-3, with D uncertain. The CDR3 loop spans 12 amino acids. The V end lost 6 bases, the J end lost 0 bases, and 4 bases lay between the germline ends. The germline V gene encodes CDR1 SNHLY and CDR2 FYNNEI. Written as DNA, the CDR3 is TGTGCCAGCAGAGCTAGCACAGATACGCAGTATTTT. Its translation is CASRASTDTQYF.

This chain connects TRBV7-6 to TRBJ2-5; 15 nucleotides match TRBD2. J lost 5 bases, V lost 4 bases, and 8 bases had no gene match. Per the germline V gene, CDR1 is SGHVS and CDR2 is FNYEAQ. The CDR3 has 17 residues. The CDR3 sequence: CASSSTGTSGRQETQYF. CDR3 sequence (DNA): TGTGCCAGCAGCTCAACCGGGACTAGCGGGAGGCAGGAGACCCAGTACTTC.

V gene TRBV3-1 (or the pseudogene TRBV3-2) combines with J gene TRBJ2-5, with D possibly TRBD2 on 5 matching bases. V was trimmed by 1 base and J by 2 bases, leaving 11 bases between them. The germline CDR1 and CDR2 sequences are LGHDT and YNNKEL (reference sequence). The CDR3 extends over 15 amino acids. The CDR3 here is CASSQGAGAQETQYF. For the CDR3, the DNA is TGTGCCAGCAGCCAAGGCGCGGGCGCACAAGAGACCCAGTACTTC.

The CDR3 region has the DNA TGTGCCAGTAGTATGCTAGCGGGCTACTACGAGCAGTACTTC. It is translated as CASSMLAGYYEQYF. V and J are TRBV19 and TRBJ2-7; 8 nucleotides match TRBD2. Germline CDR1 reads LNHDA; CDR2 reads SQIVND (reference sequence). The CDR3 is made up of 14 amino acids. With V trimmed by 3 bases and J by 3 bases, 4 bases remained unmatched.

The CDR3 DNA follows: TGTGCCAGCAGCTTCAGGCGTTACACAGATACGCAGTATTTT. Encoded protein: CASSFRRYTDTQYF. J is TRBJ2-3 and V is TRBV7-2, with no clear D. Per the germline V gene, CDR1 is SGHTA and CDR2 is FQGNSA. Trimming pared 3 bases from V and 2 bases from J, leaving 9 bases between. The CDR3 is made up of 14 amino acids.

The gene calls are TRBV21-1 and TRBJ2-4; the table's D call of TRBD1 was not tested on the DNA. TRBV21-1 is classified as a pseudogene. This CDR3 contains 24 residues. CDR3 sequence: CASSIEDRGPPEGPGTIAKNIQYF. CDR3 nucleotide sequence: TGTGCCAGCAGCATCGAGGACAGGGGACCCCCTGAGGGGCCCGGAACCATAGCCAAAAACATTCAGTACTTC.

The chain recombines TRBV6-5 with TRBJ1-5; 8 bases align to TRBD1. V lost 6 bases and J lost 5; bases outside the gene matches: 3. Germline V lookup: CDR1 MNHEY, CDR2 SVGAGI. This CDR3 has 13 residues. The CDR3: CASSLDRDQPQHF. DNA for the CDR3: TGTGCCAGCAGCCTGGACAGGGATCAGCCCCAGCATTTT.

The chain has TRBV5-1 and TRBJ2-5; 10 bases align to TRBD1. In germline, CDR1 is SGHRS, CDR2 YFSETQ. Trimming at V came to 4 bases and at J to 5 bases, leaving 11 bases not matched to a gene. The CDR3 spans 16 residues. CDR3 in DNA: TGCGCCAGCAGCCCAAACGTCATGGGACAGGGGGAGACCCAGTACTTC. As protein: CASSPNVMGQGETQYF.

The chain has TRBV12-5 and TRBJ2-7; the D gene is possibly TRBD1 (6 bases). Germline values: CDR1 LGHNT, CDR2 FRNRAP. Trimming cost V 3 bases and J 3 bases, with 9 bases left between them. CDR3 length equals 13 residues. This CDR3 is CASGLGTSYEQYF. CDR3 nucleotides: TGTGCTAGTGGTTTAGGGACAAGCTACGAGCAGTACTTC.

The chain couples TRBV7-3 to TRBJ1-6; 7 bases map to TRBD1. V gave up 4 bases and J gave up 9 bases; unmatched junction bases: 6. Per the germline V gene, CDR1 is SGHTA and CDR2 is FQGTGA. This CDR3 comprises 14 residues. CDR3 nucleotides: TGTGCCAGCAGCTCCGACAGGGCCGGTTCACCCCTCCACTTT. It is translated as CASSSDRAGSPLHF.

Only one count was recorded for this clone. V usage is TRBV2 and J usage is TRBJ2-7, with D perhaps matching TRBD2 (6 bases). The V gene lost 2 bases and the J gene lost 6 bases, with 8 bases spanning the gap. Germline values: CDR1 SNHLY, CDR2 FYNNEI. The CDR3 consists of 12 residues. In DNA form, the CDR3 reads TGTGCCAGCAGTGAACTGGGAGGCGAGCAGTACTTC. Protein product: CASSELGGEQYF. The entire variable domain, with the rest obtained from reference TRBV2 and TRBJ2-7, is as follows: EPEVTQTPSHQVTQMGQEVILRCVPISNHLYFYWYRQILGQKVEFLVSFYNNEISEKSEIFDDQFSVERPDGSNFTLKIRSTKLEDSAMYFCASSELGGEQYFGPGTRLTVT.

The V and J genes are TRBV5-4 and TRBJ2-1; 11 nucleotides match TRBD2. The CDR3 sequence is 16 residues long. V gave up 3 bases and J gave up 5 bases; unmatched junction bases: 7. The germline V gene has CDR1 SGHNT and CDR2 YYREEE (reference sequence). For the CDR3, the DNA is TGTGCCAGCAGCTGGGCCGGGACTAGCGGAAACAATGAGCAGTTCTTC. It is translated as CASSWAGTSGNNEQFF.

The V gene is TRBV2, the J gene TRBJ2-7; D might be TRBD2 (6 bases). The V gene's germline CDR1 is SNHLY and CDR2 FYNNEI. This CDR3 contains 14 residues. V lost 4 bases and J lost 2, with 12 bases in between. This CDR3 reads CASSVRRGTYEQYF. CDR3 coding DNA: TGTGCCAGCAGTGTTCGTCGGGGGACCTACGAGCAGTACTTC.

For this clone: Other DNA sequences in the sample encode the same CDR3. This chain joins TRBV3-1 (or the pseudogene TRBV3-2) and TRBJ2-7; 10 bases are a match to TRBD1. In germline, CDR1 is LGHDT, CDR2 YNNKEL (reference sequence). CDR3 size: 13 residues. V trimming: 3 bases; J trimming: 4 bases; junction bases outside the gene matches: 0. For the CDR3, the DNA is TGTGCCAGCAGCCAGGGACAGGGGTACGAGCAGTACTTC. Translating gives CASSQGQGYEQYF.

The chain uses TRBV5-4 and TRBJ2-1, with a weak D call TRBD2 (5 bases). Germline assignment: CDR1 SGHNT and CDR2 YYREEE (reference sequence). Deletions cut 3 bases from V and 0 bases from J, with 10 bases between. This CDR3 region has 15 residues. CDR3 residues: CASSWTRYSYNEQFF. CDR3 bases: TGTGCCAGCAGCTGGACTCGCTACTCCTACAATGAGCAGTTCTTC.

This chain uses TRBV9 with TRBJ2-2, with 8 bases identical to TRBD2. Germline values: CDR1 SGDLS, CDR2 YYNGEE. The CDR3 has 17 residues. The J segment lost 4 bases and the V segment lost 4 bases, leaving 12 bases of the junction unmatched. CDR3 DNA: TGTGCCAGCAGCTTTCTTCCCGGACTAGCAGCCACCGGGGAGCTGTTTTTT. The encoded protein is CASSFLPGLAATGELFF.

The chain has TRBV3-1 (or the pseudogene TRBV3-2) and TRBJ2-3; 11 nucleotides align to TRBD2. V lost 4 bases, J lost 3 bases, and 6 bases stayed unmatched. This CDR3 is 16 amino acids long. Germline V gene sequence: CDR1 LGHDT, CDR2 YNNKEL (reference sequence). CDR3 loop: CASSPLAGGLTDTQYF. The CDR3 nucleotides are TGTGCCAGCAGCCCCCTAGCGGGGGGTTTGACAGATACGCAGTATTTT.